The T cell receptor (beta chain) described here comes from a study of immune evolution from preneoplasia to lung adenocarcinoma. V gave up 0 bases and J gave up 9 bases, with 9 bases separating them. The CDR3 is made up of 12 amino acids. Germline values: CDR1 LNHNV, CDR2 YYDKDF (reference sequence). Resections took place in Japan or China from about 2013 to 2018. TCRdb's copy holds only in-frame clones and misses some; the assay was immunoSEQ multiplex PCR. The profile covers roughly 13,000 clones, with 65% to 85% appearing a single time and approximately 4.2% taken by the ten largest. The sequencing sample was made of FFPE minimally invasive lung adenocarcinoma tissue. This clonotype originated in a person aged 65 to 85 with lung adenocarcinoma. The genes are TRBV15 and TRBJ2-7; D may be TRBD2 (5 bases). Here the CDR3 DNA reads TGTGCCACCAGCAGAGATGGCCGGGGGCAGTACTTC. Translating it yields CATSRDGRGQYF.